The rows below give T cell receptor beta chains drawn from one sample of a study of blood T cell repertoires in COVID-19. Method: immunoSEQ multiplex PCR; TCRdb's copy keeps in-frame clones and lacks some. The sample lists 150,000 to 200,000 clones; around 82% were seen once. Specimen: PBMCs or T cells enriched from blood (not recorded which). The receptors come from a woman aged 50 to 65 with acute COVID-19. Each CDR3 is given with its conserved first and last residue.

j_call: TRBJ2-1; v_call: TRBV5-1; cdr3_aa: CASSLVQAVTGEQFF
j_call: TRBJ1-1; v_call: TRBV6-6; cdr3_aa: CASALRGVGAFF
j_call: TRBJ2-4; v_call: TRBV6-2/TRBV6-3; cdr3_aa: CASSALRGGAGVIQYF
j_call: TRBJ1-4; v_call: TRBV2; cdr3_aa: CASSEVGPSVKKLFF
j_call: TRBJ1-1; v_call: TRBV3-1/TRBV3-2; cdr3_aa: CASSPGGVLSNTEAFF
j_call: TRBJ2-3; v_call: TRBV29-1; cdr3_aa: CSVEDLLDLTDTQYF
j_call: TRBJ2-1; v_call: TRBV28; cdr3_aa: CASSLPTGLAKAYNEQFF
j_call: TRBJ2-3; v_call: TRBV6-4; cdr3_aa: CASRPRTGTDTQYF
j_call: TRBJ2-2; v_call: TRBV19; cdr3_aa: CAGQESTGELFF
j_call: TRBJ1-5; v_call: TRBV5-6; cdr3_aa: CASRPWSTNQPQHF
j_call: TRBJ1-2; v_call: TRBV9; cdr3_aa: CASSVEISPAYGYTF
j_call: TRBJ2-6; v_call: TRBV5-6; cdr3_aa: CASSGTATSGANVLTF
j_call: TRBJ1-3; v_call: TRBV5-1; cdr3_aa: CASSLVGTRISGNTIYF
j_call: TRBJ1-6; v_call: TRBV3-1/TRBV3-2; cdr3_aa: CASSQTGINSPLHF
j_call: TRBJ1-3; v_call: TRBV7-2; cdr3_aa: CASSDRRSSGNTIYF
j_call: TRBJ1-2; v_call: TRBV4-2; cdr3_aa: CASSQVTGANYGYTF
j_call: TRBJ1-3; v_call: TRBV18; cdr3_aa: CASFRLGDGNTIYF
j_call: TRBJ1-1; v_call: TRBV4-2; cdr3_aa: CASRTGRGAFF
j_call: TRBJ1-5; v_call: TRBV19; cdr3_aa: CASPKQGIPLEPQHF
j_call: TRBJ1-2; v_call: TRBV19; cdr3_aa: CASSTAALYGYTF
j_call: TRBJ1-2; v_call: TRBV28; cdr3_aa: CAILGQNYGYTF
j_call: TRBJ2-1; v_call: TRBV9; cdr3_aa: CASSLGGALYNEQFF
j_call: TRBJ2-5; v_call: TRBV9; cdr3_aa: CASSVAFGEQETQYF
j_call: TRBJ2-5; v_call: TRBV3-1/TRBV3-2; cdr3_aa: CASSQQGYGTQYF
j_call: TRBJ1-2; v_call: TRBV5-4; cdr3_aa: CASSSQDRAVGYTF
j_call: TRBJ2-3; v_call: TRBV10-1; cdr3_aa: CASSTGQSTDTQYF
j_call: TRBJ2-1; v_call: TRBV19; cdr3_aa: CASTLPTSGGNNEQFF